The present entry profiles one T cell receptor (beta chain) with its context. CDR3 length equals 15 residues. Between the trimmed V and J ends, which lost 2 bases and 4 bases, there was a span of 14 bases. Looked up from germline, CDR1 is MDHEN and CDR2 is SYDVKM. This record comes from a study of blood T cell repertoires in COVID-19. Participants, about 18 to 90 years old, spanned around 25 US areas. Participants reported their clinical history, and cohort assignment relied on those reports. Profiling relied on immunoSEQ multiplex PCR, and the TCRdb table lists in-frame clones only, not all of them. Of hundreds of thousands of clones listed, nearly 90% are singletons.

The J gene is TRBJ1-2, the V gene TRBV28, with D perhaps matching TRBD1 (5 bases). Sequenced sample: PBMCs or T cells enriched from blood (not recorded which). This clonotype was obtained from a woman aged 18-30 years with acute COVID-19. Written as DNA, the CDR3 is TGTGCCAGCAGTTTACCCCAGGGCAGGGTCTATGGCTACACCTTC. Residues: CASSLPQGRVYGYTF.